These 20 T cell receptor beta chains originate from one sample sequenced in a study of blood T cells in healthy people across ages. Next came a second PCR, run for about 6 to 12 cycles, which used a sample-barcoded 5' primer along with a J-beta primer mix. TCRdb reanalysed the 5' RACE reads using MiXCR and keeps one entry per CDR3 protein. In the table there are hundreds of thousands of distinct CDR3 sequences, around 45% of which are singletons. The sample taken for sequencing was blood. The receptors stem from a woman between 55 and 75 years old in good health.

V and J are TRBV20-1 and TRBJ2-5, with 13 bases fitting TRBD2. This CDR3 is built from 15 residues. CDR1 and CDR2 (germline): DFQATT, SNEGSKA (reference sequence). J gave up 5 bases and V 6 bases, and 9 bases lay outside the gene matches. In DNA form, the CDR3 reads TGCAGTGCGGTCGGACTAGCGGGAGCCCGGGAGACCCAGTACTTC. Amino acids: CSAVGLAGARETQYF.

The chain links TRBV29-1 to TRBJ2-4, with 9 bases that match TRBD2. Trimming cost V 6 bases and J 5 bases; bases outside gene matches: 2. Germline loops: CDR1 SQVTM, CDR2 ANQGSEA. This CDR3 has 12 amino acids. The CDR3 DNA sequence: TGCAGCGTGGCTAGCGGGGAAAACATTCAGTACTTC. Translating it yields CSVASGENIQYF.

Of note for this clonotype: Sequence at one end of the junction differs from germline and may be a read error. V gene TRBV7-2 combines with J gene TRBJ1-2, with 9 bases aligning to TRBD1. CDR1 and CDR2 from the germline V gene are SGHTA and FQGNSA. The CDR3 consists of 13 residues. DNA of the CDR3: TGTGCCGGCAGCCCGGGGACAGGGAGAGGCTACACCTTC. Protein: CAGSPGTGRGYTF.

This clonotype was seen a few times. The chain links TRBV30 to TRBJ1-3; D is undetermined. CDR3 length equals 12 residues. The germline gives CDR1 GTSNPN, CDR2 SVGIG (reference sequence). Trimming removed 4 bases from V and 0 bases from J, with 4 bases in between. Here the CDR3 DNA reads TGTGCCTGGAAGGCCTCTGGAAACACCATATATTTT. Translation: CAWKASGNTIYF.

The chain uses TRBV29-1 and TRBJ2-1, with 11 bases fitting TRBD2. CDR3 length equals 13 residues. Germline CDR1 SQVTM, CDR2 ANQGSEA. V was pared by 4 bases and J by 8 bases, with 4 bases of the junction left unmatched. CDR3 DNA sequence: TGCAGCGTTGTTAGCGGGAGGGTACATGAGCAGTTCTTC. Translation: CSVVSGRVHEQFF.

The chain combines TRBV3-1 with TRBJ2-2; possibly TRBD1 for D (5 bases). There are 14 residues in the CDR3. Germline assignment: CDR1 LGHDT and CDR2 YNNKEL (reference sequence). The V and J ends lost 3 bases and 3 bases respectively, with 8 bases between them. Here the CDR3 reads CASSQQGYTGELFF. CDR3 DNA sequence: TGTGCCAGCAGCCAGCAGGGATACACCGGGGAGCTGTTTTTT.

This clonotype was recorded at least ten times. The chain is built from TRBV7-2 and TRBJ2-3; maybe TRBD2 (6 bases). This CDR3 is 15 amino acids long. The ends were cut back, 5 bases at V and 3 bases at J, with 15 bases in the middle. Per the germline V gene, CDR1 is SGHTA and CDR2 is FQGNSA. Here the CDR3 DNA reads TGTGCCAGCAGCCCCATGGGGGGAATGACAGATACGCAGTATTTT. Amino acids: CASSPMGGMTDTQYF.

In this sample, this clonotype turned up a few times. The DNA of the CDR3 is TGTGCCAGCAGCTTTCGGGTAGCGGGATCCGGGGAGCTGTTTTTT. Amino acids: CASSFRVAGSGELFF. The chain carries TRBV11-2 and TRBJ2-2, with 8 bases aligning to TRBD2. The germline gives CDR1 SGHAT, CDR2 FQNNGV. V dropped 3 bases and J dropped 6; count of bases not matched to a gene: 6. This CDR3 is 15 amino acids long.

V usage is TRBV20-1 and J usage is TRBJ2-7; 7 positions match TRBD2. Germline CDR1 is DFQATT and CDR2 is SNEGSKA (reference sequence). The V segment lost 1 base and the J segment 4 bases; nucleotides outside the gene matches: 7. The CDR3 length is 14 residues. The DNA of the CDR3 is TGCAGTGCTAGAGTGGGGGGGTTTGGGTACGAGCAGTACTTC. It encodes CSARVGGFGYEQYF.

The sample holds one count of this clonotype. The chain joins TRBV24-1 to TRBJ2-7; 7 nucleotides match TRBD2. Germline trimming cut 4 bases from V and 3 bases from J; bases unmatched to any gene: 2. In germline, CDR1 is KGHDR, CDR2 SFDVKD. The CDR3 has 13 residues. The CDR3 sequence is CATSEAGNYEQYF. In DNA, the CDR3 is TGTGCCACCAGTGAAGCGGGAAACTACGAGCAGTACTTC.

The rearrangement joins TRBV2 to TRBJ2-7; 7 nucleotides agree with TRBD1. Judging by the DNA end, TRBJ2-5 fits better; the J call may be wrong. This CDR3 spans 13 amino acids. Germline CDR1 and CDR2: SNHLY and FYNNEI. CDR3 bases: TGTGCCAGCGACAGGGAAATAGGTCAGACCCAGTACTTC. Its translation is CASDREIGQTQYF.

This clonotype showed up just a few times. The V gene is TRBV5-1, the J gene TRBJ1-2, with D maybe TRBD1 (5 bases). The CDR3 runs to 15 residues. The germline V gene encodes CDR1 SGHRS and CDR2 YFSETQ. V lost 0 bases and J 8 bases, leaving 17 bases between the germline ends. CDR3 in amino acids: CASSLAGGIRCGYTF. The CDR3 bases are TGCGCCAGCAGCTTGGCGGGGGGGATTCGTTGCGGCTACACCTTC.

The rearrangement uses TRBV20-1 and TRBJ2-4; 12 bases agree with TRBD2. This CDR3 region has 13 residues. Germline V gives CDR1 DFQATT, CDR2 SNEGSKA (reference sequence). Unmatched junction bases numbered 1, after V lost 3 bases and J lost 7 bases. The CDR3 protein is CSARTSGSNIQYF. In DNA, the CDR3 is TGCAGTGCTAGGACTAGCGGGAGTAACATTCAGTACTTC.

This sequence joins TRBV5-1 and TRBJ2-1, with 7 positions matching TRBD1. CDR3 length: 15 residues. Per germline, CDR1 SGHRS and CDR2 YFSETQ. V was clipped by 4 bases and J by 6 bases; unmatched bases: 10. CDR3: CASSPRQGTSNEQFF. Written as DNA, the CDR3 is TGCGCCAGCAGCCCACGACAGGGTACCTCCAATGAGCAGTTCTTC.

The rearrangement links TRBV6-5 to TRBJ1-5; tentative D call: TRBD1 (5 bases). From germline, CDR1 is MNHEY and CDR2 SVGAGI. The V and J ends lost 6 bases and 0 bases respectively, with 12 bases between them. The CDR3 is 15 amino acids. DNA for the CDR3: TGTGCCAGCAGGTCAGGGCTGAATAGCAATCAGCCCCAGCATTTT. Its protein product is CASRSGLNSNQPQHF.

This clonotype was counted only a few times. The chain links TRBV12-3 or TRBV12-4 to TRBJ1-2; D is unclear. Trimming took 10 bases from V and 5 from J, leaving 14 bases between them. The CDR3 sequence is 12 residues long. This CDR3 reads CAIPRGLYGYTF. In nucleotides, the CDR3 is TGTGCCATCCCACGTGGACTGTATGGCTACACCTTC.

The chain has TRBV28 and TRBJ2-7; 8 bases match TRBD1. The end of the DNA fits TRBJ2-5 better, so the J call may be wrong. The CDR3 has 15 amino acids. Germline V CDR1 and CDR2: MDHEN, SYDVKM. Here the CDR3 reads CASSPQTGGSETQYF. In DNA form, the CDR3 reads TGTGCCAGCAGCCCCCAAACAGGGGGTAGCGAGACCCAGTACTTC.

This clonotype was seen a few times. The CDR3, as DNA: TGTGCCAGCAGTTATAGGCCACTCCTGAACACTGAAGCTTTCTTT. Its translation: CASSYRPLLNTEAFF. J is TRBJ1-1 and V is TRBV6-2 or TRBV6-3; D is ambiguous. Trimming took 3 bases from V and 0 from J, leaving 11 bases between them. This CDR3 is built from 15 residues. From germline, CDR1 is MNHEY and CDR2 SVGEGT.

This clonotype was counted only a few times. The chain has TRBV10-3 and TRBJ1-6; TRBD1 aligns across 8 bases. V lost 2 bases to trimming and J lost 13 bases; unmatched junction nucleotides: 13. Germline CDR1 reads ENHRY; CDR2 reads SYGVKD. This CDR3 region has 16 residues. CDR3 DNA sequence: TGTGCCATCAGTGAGGCGAACAGGGGGTCGGGATCGCCCCTCCACTTT. Translation gives CAISEANRGSGSPLHF.

This sequence joins TRBV27 and TRBJ2-1; 9 bases fit TRBD1. The ends lost 6 bases at V and 5 bases at J; junction bases unmatched: 8. Germline CDR1 MNHEY, CDR2 SMNVEV (reference sequence). CDR3 length: 15 residues. The CDR3 region has the DNA TGTGCCAGCAGAATGCCGGGACAGGGACACAATGAGCAGTTCTTC. This codes for CASRMPGQGHNEQFF.